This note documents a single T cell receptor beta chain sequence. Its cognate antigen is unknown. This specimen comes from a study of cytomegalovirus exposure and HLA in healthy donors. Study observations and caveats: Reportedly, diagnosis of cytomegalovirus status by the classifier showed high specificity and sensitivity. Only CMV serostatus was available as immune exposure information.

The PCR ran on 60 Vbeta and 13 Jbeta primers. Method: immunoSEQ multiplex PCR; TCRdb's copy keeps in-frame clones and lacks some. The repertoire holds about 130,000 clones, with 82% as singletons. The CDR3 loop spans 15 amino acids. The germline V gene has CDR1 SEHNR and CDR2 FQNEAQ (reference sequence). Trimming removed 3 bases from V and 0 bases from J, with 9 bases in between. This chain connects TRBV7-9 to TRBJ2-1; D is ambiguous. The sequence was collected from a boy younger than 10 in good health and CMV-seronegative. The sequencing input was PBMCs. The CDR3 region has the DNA TGTGCCAGCAGCTTCCCACTAAACTCCTACAATGAGCAGTTCTTC. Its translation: CASSFPLNSYNEQFF.